These 4 T cell receptor beta chains were sequenced from one sample in a study of blood T cell repertoires in COVID-19. Repertoires were generated with immunoSEQ multiplex PCR, while TCRdb's copy carries only in-frame clones and drops some. This table has 140,000 to 150,000 clones, about 87% appearing once. Material: peripheral blood. These receptors were taken from a woman between 45 and 60 years old with acute or convalescent COVID-19.

The rearrangement links TRBV5-4 to TRBJ2-1; 7 nucleotides line up with TRBD1. Germline values: CDR1 SGHNT, CDR2 YYREEE (reference sequence). The J segment lost 3 bases and the V segment lost 2 bases, leaving 8 bases of the junction unmatched. The CDR3 length is 16 residues. Here the CDR3 reads CASSLPRTGHYNEQFF. CDR3 nucleotide sequence: TGTGCCAGCAGCTTACCTAGGACAGGACACTACAATGAGCAGTTCTTC.

This CDR3 is CASSPWWRIPGQATAKTRDTQYF. The CDR3 nucleotides are TGTGCCAGCAGCCCTTGGTGGAGAATACCGGGACAGGCGACCGCCAAGACTCGAGATACGCAGTATTTT. The rearrangement links TRBV21-1 to TRBJ2-3; the DNA was not compared with TRBD1, the D call given in the table. TRBV21-1 is deemed a pseudogene. The CDR3 is 23 residues long.

The rearrangement joins TRBV5-4 to TRBJ2-7; D may be TRBD2 (5 bases). V was shortened by 0 bases and J by 2 bases, with 9 bases between the two germline ends. Germline values: CDR1 SGHNT, CDR2 YYREEE (reference sequence). The CDR3 has 14 residues. CDR3 nucleotide sequence: TGTGCCAGCAGCTTGGTTCGGGGTCCCTACGAGCAGTACTTC. Encoded protein: CASSLVRGPYEQYF.

This clone was recorded a few times. The rearrangement uses TRBV11-2 and TRBJ2-2; D gene unclear. Trimming cost V 5 bases and J 9 bases, with 10 bases left between them. Germline V gene lookup returns CDR1 SGHAT and CDR2 FQNNGV. The length of the CDR3 is 12 residues. DNA of the CDR3: TGTGCCAGCAGCCCCGGCAGGTGGGAGCTGTTTTTT. This sequence encodes CASSPGRWELFF.